This entry describes one T cell receptor (beta chain). The antigen remains undetermined. The PCR contained 60 Vbeta and 13 Jbeta primers. TCRdb's copy holds only in-frame clones and misses some; the assay was immunoSEQ multiplex PCR. The sample holds around 61,000 clones; approximately 83% are singletons and the top ten take approximately 1.5%. V was cut by 2 bases and J by 7 bases, with 14 bases left in between. The germline V gene encodes CDR1 SNHLY and CDR2 FYNNEI. CDR3 length: 14 amino acids. This sample is part of a study of cytomegalovirus exposure and HLA in healthy donors. The study, taken as a whole, reports: Roughly uniform depth of sequencing across donors was assumed in presence/absence analyses.

The clonotype was recovered from a man between 35 and 55 years old in good health and CMV-seronegative. The chain has TRBV2 and TRBJ1-2, with D uncertain. Sequencing was carried out using PBMCs. The CDR3 DNA sequence: TGTGCCAGCAGTGAATCGCCGGTACGAGGTGGCTACACCTTC. Amino acids: CASSESPVRGGYTF. The full variable domain, in which reference TRBV2 and TRBJ1-2 provide the parts outside the CDR3, is EPEVTQTPSHQVTQMGQEVILRCVPISNHLYFYWYRQILGQKVEFLVSFYNNEISEKSEIFDDQFSVERPDGSNFTLKIRSTKLEDSAMYFCASSESPVRGGYTFGSGTRLTVV.